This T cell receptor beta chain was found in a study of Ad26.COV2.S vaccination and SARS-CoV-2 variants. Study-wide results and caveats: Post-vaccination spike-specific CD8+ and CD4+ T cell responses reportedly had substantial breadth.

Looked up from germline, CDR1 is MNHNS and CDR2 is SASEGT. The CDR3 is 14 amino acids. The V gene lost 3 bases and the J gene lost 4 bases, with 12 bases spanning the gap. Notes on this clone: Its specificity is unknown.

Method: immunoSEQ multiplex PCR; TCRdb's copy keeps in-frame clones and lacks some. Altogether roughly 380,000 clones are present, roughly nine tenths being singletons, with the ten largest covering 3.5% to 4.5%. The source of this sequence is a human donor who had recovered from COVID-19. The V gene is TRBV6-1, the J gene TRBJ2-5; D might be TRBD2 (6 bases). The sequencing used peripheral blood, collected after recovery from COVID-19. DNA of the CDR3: TGTGCCAGCAGTGACCGCCGGGGGACAGAGACCCAGTACTTC. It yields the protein CASSDRRGTETQYF.